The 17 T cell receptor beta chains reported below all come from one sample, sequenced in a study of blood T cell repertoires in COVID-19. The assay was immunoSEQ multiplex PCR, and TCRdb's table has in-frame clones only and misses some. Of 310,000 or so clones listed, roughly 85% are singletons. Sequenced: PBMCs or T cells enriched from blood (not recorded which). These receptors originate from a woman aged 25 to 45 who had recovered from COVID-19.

CDR3 loop: CASAGGRQPQHF. The CDR3 coding sequence is TGTGCCAGCGCGGGGGGGAGGCAGCCCCAGCATTTT. This chain links TRBV28 with TRBJ1-5, with a possible D match to TRBD1 (5 bases). V was pared by 8 bases and J by 7 bases, with 12 bases between. The CDR3 is made up of 12 amino acids. Germline V gene sequence: CDR1 MDHEN, CDR2 SYDVKM.

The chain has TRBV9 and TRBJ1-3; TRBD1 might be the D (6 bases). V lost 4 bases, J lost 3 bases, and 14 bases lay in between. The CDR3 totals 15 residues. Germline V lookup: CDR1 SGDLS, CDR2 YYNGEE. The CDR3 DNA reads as TGTGCCAGCAGCCCACAAACAGGGATTGGAAACACCATATATTTT. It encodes CASSPQTGIGNTIYF.

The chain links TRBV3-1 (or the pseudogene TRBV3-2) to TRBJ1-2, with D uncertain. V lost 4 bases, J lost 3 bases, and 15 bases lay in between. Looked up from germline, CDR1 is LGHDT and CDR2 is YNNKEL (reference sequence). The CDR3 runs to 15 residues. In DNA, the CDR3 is TGTGCCAGCAGCCCCGTTACAGCCGGGGACTATGGCTACACCTTC. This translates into CASSPVTAGDYGYTF.

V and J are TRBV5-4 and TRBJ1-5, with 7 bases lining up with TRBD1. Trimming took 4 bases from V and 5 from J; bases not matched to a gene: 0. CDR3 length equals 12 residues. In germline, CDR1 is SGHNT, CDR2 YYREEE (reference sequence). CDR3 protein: CASSDRDQPQHF. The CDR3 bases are TGTGCCAGCAGCGACAGGGATCAGCCCCAGCATTTT.

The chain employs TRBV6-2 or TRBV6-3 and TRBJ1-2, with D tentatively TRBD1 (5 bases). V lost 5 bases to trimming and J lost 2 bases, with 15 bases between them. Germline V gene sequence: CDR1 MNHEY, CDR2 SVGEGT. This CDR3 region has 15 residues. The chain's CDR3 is CASSAGRASNYGYTF. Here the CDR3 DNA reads TGTGCCAGCAGTGCCGGCAGGGCCTCCAACTATGGCTACACCTTC.

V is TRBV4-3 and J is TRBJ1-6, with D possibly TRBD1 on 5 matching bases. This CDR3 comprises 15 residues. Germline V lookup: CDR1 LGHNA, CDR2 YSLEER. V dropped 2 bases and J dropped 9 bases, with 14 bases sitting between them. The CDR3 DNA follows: TGCGCCAGCAGCCAAAGGGGCAGAAGGTTTTCACCCCTCCACTTT. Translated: CASSQRGRRFSPLHF.

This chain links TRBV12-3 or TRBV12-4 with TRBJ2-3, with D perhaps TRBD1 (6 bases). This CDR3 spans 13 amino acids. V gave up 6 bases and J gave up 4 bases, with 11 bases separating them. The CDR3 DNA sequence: TGTGCCAGCAGCAAACAGGGCGCAGATACGCAGTATTTT. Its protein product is CASSKQGADTQYF.

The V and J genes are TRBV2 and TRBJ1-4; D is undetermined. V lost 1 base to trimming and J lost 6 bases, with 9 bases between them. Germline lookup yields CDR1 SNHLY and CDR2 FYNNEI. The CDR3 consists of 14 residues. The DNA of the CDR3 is TGTGCCAGCAGTGAAGAGGCGCGGGATGAAAAACTGTTTTTT. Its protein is CASSEEARDEKLFF.

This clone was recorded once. The CDR3 region is CASSTNRASKGNTIYF. CDR3 DNA sequence: TGTGCCAGCAGCACAAACAGGGCTTCTAAGGGAAACACCATATATTTT. The gene calls are TRBV7-9 and TRBJ1-3, with D tentatively TRBD1 (6 bases). Trimming took off 5 bases at V and 4 bases at J, with 18 bases between the two ends. CDR3 length: 16 residues. Germline assignment: CDR1 SEHNR and CDR2 FQNEAQ (reference sequence). Based on the CDR3 plus reference TRBV7-9 and TRBJ1-3, the full variable domain is DTGVSQNPRHKITKRGQNVTFRCDPISEHNRLYWYRQTLGQGPEFLTYFQNEAQLEKSRLLSDRFSAERPKGSFSTLEIQRTEQGDSAMYLCASSTNRASKGNTIYFGEGSWLTVV.

This CDR3 is CASSPTGVGNTEAFF. The CDR3 DNA follows: TGTGCCAGCTCACCGACAGGGGTTGGGAACACTGAAGCTTTCTTT. This chain uses TRBV18 with TRBJ1-1, with TRBD1 matching 8 bases. The V segment lost 3 bases and the J segment 1 base; nucleotides outside the gene matches: 4. Germline V lookup: CDR1 KGHSH, CDR2 LQKENI. The length of the CDR3 is 15 residues.

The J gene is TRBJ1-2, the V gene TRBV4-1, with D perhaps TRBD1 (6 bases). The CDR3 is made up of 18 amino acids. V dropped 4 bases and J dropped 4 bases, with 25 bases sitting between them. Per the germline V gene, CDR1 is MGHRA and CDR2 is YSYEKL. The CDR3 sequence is CASSLTGRVRPVLYGYTF. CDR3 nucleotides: TGCGCCAGCAGCCTCACAGGGCGGGTGCGCCCCGTTCTCTATGGCTACACCTTC.

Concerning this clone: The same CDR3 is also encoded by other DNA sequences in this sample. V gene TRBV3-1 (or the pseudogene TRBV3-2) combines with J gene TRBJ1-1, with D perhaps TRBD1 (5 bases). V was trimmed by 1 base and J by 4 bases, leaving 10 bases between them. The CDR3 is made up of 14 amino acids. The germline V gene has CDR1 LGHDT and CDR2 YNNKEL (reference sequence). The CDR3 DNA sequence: TGTGCCAGCAGCCAAGGGGGAGGGGTCACTGAAGCTTTCTTT. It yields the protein CASSQGGGVTEAFF.

In DNA, the CDR3 is TGTGCCAGCAGTTACTCGGGAGATAGCAATCAGCCCCAGCATTTT. Protein: CASSYSGDSNQPQHF. The chain joins TRBV6-5 to TRBJ1-5; no clear D. Trimming removed 0 bases at V and 0 bases at J, with 6 bases between. Germline CDR1 MNHEY, CDR2 SVGAGI. CDR3 length: 15 amino acids.

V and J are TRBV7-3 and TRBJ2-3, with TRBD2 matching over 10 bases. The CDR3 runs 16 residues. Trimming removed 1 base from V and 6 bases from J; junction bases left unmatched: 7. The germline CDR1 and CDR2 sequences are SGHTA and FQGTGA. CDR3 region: CASSLIPAGGSDTQYF. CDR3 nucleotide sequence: TGTGCCAGCAGCTTAATCCCAGCGGGGGGGTCTGATACGCAGTATTTT.

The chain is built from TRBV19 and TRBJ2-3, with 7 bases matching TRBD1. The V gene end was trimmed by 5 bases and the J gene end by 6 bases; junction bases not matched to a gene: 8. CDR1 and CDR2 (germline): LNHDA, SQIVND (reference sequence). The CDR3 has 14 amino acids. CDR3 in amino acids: CASSPGSQGDTQYF. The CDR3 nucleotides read TGTGCCAGTAGTCCGGGGTCACAGGGGGATACGCAGTATTTT.

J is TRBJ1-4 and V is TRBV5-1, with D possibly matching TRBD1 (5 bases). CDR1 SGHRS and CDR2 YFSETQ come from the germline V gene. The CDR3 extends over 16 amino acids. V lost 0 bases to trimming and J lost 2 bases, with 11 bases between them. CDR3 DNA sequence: TGCGCCAGCAGCTTGGTGGCAGGGCGCACTAATGAAAAACTGTTTTTT. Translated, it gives CASSLVAGRTNEKLFF.

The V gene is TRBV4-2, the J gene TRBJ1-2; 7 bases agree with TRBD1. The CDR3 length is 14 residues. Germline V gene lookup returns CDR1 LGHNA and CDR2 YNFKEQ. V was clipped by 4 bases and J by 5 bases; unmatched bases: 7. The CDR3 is CASSPVGTVYGYTF. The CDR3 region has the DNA TGTGCCAGCAGCCCGGTGGGGACAGTTTATGGCTACACCTTC.